The 32 T cell receptor beta chains reported below all come from one sample, sequenced in a study of blood T cell repertoires in COVID-19. Method: immunoSEQ multiplex PCR; TCRdb's copy keeps in-frame clones and lacks some. Here the sample spans over 130,000 clones, approximately 85% being singletons. The sequencing input was peripheral blood. Receptors were obtained from a middle-aged man with acute or convalescent COVID-19.

This clone was detected only a few times. The gene calls are TRBV5-8 and TRBJ1-3, with a tentative D call TRBD1 (5 bases). Germline V CDR1 and CDR2: SGHTS, YDEGEE. The V end lost 0 bases, the J end lost 4 bases, and 14 bases lay between the germline ends. The CDR3 totals 16 residues. The CDR3 DNA reads TGTGCCAGCAGCTTGGACTCGACAGACTCAGGAAACACCATATATTTT. Amino acids: CASSLDSTDSGNTIYF.

V usage is TRBV6-2 or TRBV6-3 and J usage is TRBJ2-3, with TRBD1 identical over 9 bases. The V segment lost 6 bases and the J segment 3 bases; nucleotides outside the gene matches: 7. The CDR3 is 15 residues long. Per the germline V gene, CDR1 is MNHEY and CDR2 is SVGEGT. Here the CDR3 reads CASSSVDRGTDTQYF. In DNA form, the CDR3 reads TGTGCCAGCAGCTCAGTGGACAGGGGAACAGATACGCAGTATTTT.

The V gene is TRBV5-1, the J gene TRBJ2-7; possibly TRBD1 for D (6 bases). Germline loops: CDR1 SGHRS, CDR2 YFSETQ. This CDR3 is built from 16 residues. V lost 5 bases and J 6 bases, leaving 24 bases between the germline ends. The CDR3 is CASRAYPTQGHAEQYF. In DNA form, the CDR3 reads TGCGCCAGCAGGGCTTACCCCACACAGGGCCATGCCGAGCAGTACTTC.

This CDR3 is CASSLDWTANTEAFF. The CDR3 DNA sequence: TGTGCCAGCAGTCTCGATTGGACAGCGAACACTGAAGCTTTCTTT. The chain links TRBV27 to TRBJ1-1; D might be TRBD1 (6 bases). V gave up 5 bases and J gave up 1 base, with 14 bases separating them. Germline assignment: CDR1 MNHEY and CDR2 SMNVEV (reference sequence). This CDR3 has 15 amino acids.

A few counts support this clone. The chain carries TRBV5-5 and TRBJ1-1, with 7 nucleotides matching TRBD1. CDR3 length: 16 residues. V gave up 4 bases and J gave up 2 bases; unmatched junction bases: 11. Germline CDR1 SGHKS, CDR2 YYEKEE (reference sequence). The CDR3 reads CASSLYWTGQNTEAFF. In DNA form, the CDR3 reads TGTGCCAGCAGCCTCTACTGGACAGGCCAAAACACTGAAGCTTTCTTT.

The chain combines TRBV5-1 with TRBJ2-3; 9 bases fit TRBD2. This CDR3 has 15 residues. The V and J ends lost 2 bases and 6 bases, in that order; junction bases with no gene match: 7. The V gene's germline CDR1 is SGHRS and CDR2 YFSETQ. CDR3 nucleotide sequence: TGCGCCAGCAGCTTCCGCGGGGGGGCAGAGGATACGCAGTATTTT. Translation: CASSFRGGAEDTQYF.

This chain joins TRBV3-1 (or the pseudogene TRBV3-2) and TRBJ1-1; D possibly corresponds to TRBD1 (5 bases). V was clipped by 0 bases and J by 5 bases, with 10 bases between them. The CDR3 runs 14 residues. The germline CDR1 and CDR2 sequences are LGHDT and YNNKEL (reference sequence). The CDR3 protein is CASSQDSGGTEAFF. The DNA of the CDR3 is TGTGCCAGCAGCCAAGATTCCGGGGGAACTGAAGCTTTCTTT.

This clone occurred a few times. V and J are TRBV6-1 and TRBJ1-3; 7 bases agree with TRBD1. Trimming removed 1 base from V and 7 bases from J; junction bases left unmatched: 1. Germline loops: CDR1 MNHNS, CDR2 SASEGT. The CDR3 runs 13 residues. CDR3 protein: CASSEVGGNTIYF. The CDR3 bases are TGTGCCAGCAGTGAAGTAGGGGGCAACACCATATATTTT.

V usage is TRBV4-2 and J usage is TRBJ1-5, with D perhaps matching TRBD1 (6 bases). The CDR3 has 15 residues. From germline, CDR1 is LGHNA and CDR2 YNFKEQ. The V end was cut by 0 bases, the J end by 5 bases, with 11 bases between. The CDR3 here is CASSQELQGHQPQHF. CDR3 coding DNA: TGTGCCAGCAGCCAAGAGTTACAGGGCCATCAGCCCCAGCATTTT.

The rearrangement joins TRBV30 to TRBJ1-2; 8 positions agree with TRBD1. Germline V gives CDR1 GTSNPN, CDR2 SVGIG (reference sequence). The V gene end was trimmed by 6 bases and the J gene end by 5 bases; junction bases not matched to a gene: 5. The CDR3 has 12 amino acids. The CDR3 nucleotides are TGTGCCTGCGACAGGGGCGGATATGGCTACACCTTC. Translated: CACDRGGYGYTF.

The gene calls are TRBV18 and TRBJ2-3; D call uncertain. The V end was cut by 3 bases, the J end by 2 bases, with 12 bases between. This CDR3 has 15 residues. Looked up from germline, CDR1 is KGHSH and CDR2 is LQKENI. The CDR3 here is CASSPPSVATDTQYF. CDR3 DNA sequence: TGTGCCAGCTCACCTCCCTCGGTTGCCACAGATACGCAGTATTTT.

This chain links TRBV13 with TRBJ2-3; D is possibly TRBD2 (6 bases). Trimming pared 1 base from V and 1 base from J, leaving 12 bases between. Germline CDR1 and CDR2: PRHDT and FYEKMQ (reference sequence). The CDR3 sequence is 16 residues long. As DNA, the CDR3 is TGTGCCAGCAGCTTAGATATCGGGGGACGCACAGATACGCAGTATTTT. It translates to CASSLDIGGRTDTQYF.

The rearrangement uses TRBV30 and TRBJ2-6, with D perhaps TRBD1 (6 bases). V lost 0 bases and J 1 base, leaving 7 bases between the germline ends. Per the germline V gene, CDR1 is GTSNPN and CDR2 is SVGIG (reference sequence). The CDR3 totals 15 residues. The CDR3 loop reads CAWSVRGSGANVLTF. Written as DNA, the CDR3 is TGTGCCTGGAGTGTTAGGGGGTCTGGGGCCAACGTCCTGACTTTC.

The rearrangement joins TRBV14 to TRBJ2-1, with 13 bases that match TRBD2. The CDR3 extends over 19 amino acids. J was trimmed by 2 bases and V by 5 bases; bases with no gene match: 12. The germline V gene encodes CDR1 SGHDN and CDR2 FVKESK. The DNA of the CDR3 is TGTGCCAGCAGCAATTATGGACTAGCGGGAGATAGGCCCTACAATGAGCAGTTCTTC. Its translation is CASSNYGLAGDRPYNEQFF.

V gene TRBV27 combines with J gene TRBJ2-5, with TRBD2 identical over 7 bases. In germline, CDR1 is MNHEY, CDR2 SMNVEV (reference sequence). J gave up 0 bases and V 5 bases, and 15 bases lay outside the gene matches. The CDR3 consists of 18 residues. The CDR3 is CASSTNRRLAPYQETQYF. In DNA form, the CDR3 reads TGTGCCAGCAGTACGAACCGAAGACTAGCCCCGTACCAAGAGACCCAGTACTTC.

A single count supports this clone. This rearrangement joins TRBV3-1 (or the pseudogene TRBV3-2) to TRBJ1-1, with 9 bases that match TRBD1. Germline V lookup: CDR1 LGHDT, CDR2 YNNKEL (reference sequence). The ends lost 0 bases at V and 11 bases at J; junction bases unmatched: 10. The length of the CDR3 is 15 residues. CDR3 nucleotides: TGTGCCAGCAGCCAAGAAAGTAACAGGGGGCGAGAGGCTTTCTTT. Translated, it gives CASSQESNRGREAFF.

This clone was seen more than once but under ten times. The V gene is TRBV18, the J gene TRBJ1-3; tentatively, D is TRBD1 (5 bases). V was trimmed by 3 bases and J by 0 bases, leaving 9 bases between them. CDR1 is KGHSH and CDR2 is LQKENI in the germline V gene. The CDR3 spans 15 residues. The CDR3 sequence: CASSPRETSGNTIYF. The CDR3 region has the DNA TGTGCCAGCTCACCCAGGGAAACCTCTGGAAACACCATATATTTT.

The V gene is TRBV5-1, the J gene TRBJ2-7, with D possibly TRBD1 on 5 matching bases. The CDR3 extends over 12 amino acids. The germline CDR1 and CDR2 sequences are SGHRS and YFSETQ. V was pared by 4 bases and J by 3 bases, with 8 bases between. The DNA for the CDR3 is TGCGCCAGCAGCATAGGGGACTACGAGCAGTACTTC. Residues: CASSIGDYEQYF.

This chain connects TRBV7-2 to TRBJ1-5; 8 bases are shared with TRBD1. V lost 0 bases and J lost 6; bases outside the gene matches: 1. This CDR3 comprises 14 residues. The germline V gene has CDR1 SGHTA and CDR2 FQGNSA. This CDR3 is CASSLAQGAQPQHF. CDR3 coding DNA: TGTGCCAGCAGCTTAGCGCAGGGGGCTCAGCCCCAGCATTTT.

V and J are TRBV18 and TRBJ1-2; D call uncertain. Between the trimmed V and J ends, which lost 6 bases and 6 bases, there was a span of 26 bases. The CDR3 runs 17 residues. Germline CDR1 KGHSH, CDR2 LQKENI. The CDR3 loop is CASSTWAGSPSSDGYTF. CDR3 DNA sequence: TGTGCCAGCTCCACGTGGGCGGGGAGCCCCTCTTCGGATGGCTACACCTTC. Complete variable domain (other parts from reference TRBV18 and TRBJ1-2): NAGVMQNPRHLVRRRGQEARLRCSPMKGHSHVYWYRQLPEEGLKFMVYLQKENIIDESGMPKERFSAEFPKEGPSILRIQQVVRGDSAAYFCASSTWAGSPSSDGYTFGSGTRLTVV.

Turning to this clone: Compared with germline, one end of the junction differs, possibly owing to a read error. The chain has TRBV7-7 and TRBJ2-5; no clear D gene. CDR1 and CDR2 (germline): SSHAT, FNYEAQ (reference sequence). The CDR3 covers 13 residues. The CDR3 loop reads CASSPPWRETQYF. The CDR3 DNA follows: TGTGCTAGCAGCCCTCCTTGGCGGGAGACCCAGTACTTC.

This clone was counted once. V and J are TRBV14 and TRBJ1-1; 7 bases are shared with TRBD1. The CDR3 covers 16 residues. V lost 5 bases and J lost 1; bases outside the gene matches: 10. CDR1 SGHDN and CDR2 FVKESK come from the germline V gene. CDR3 sequence: CASSKRQGVENTEAFF. The CDR3 region has the DNA TGTGCCAGCAGCAAAAGACAGGGCGTAGAGAACACTGAAGCTTTCTTT.

CDR3 in amino acids: CASSQRGGHYEQYF. CDR3 in DNA: TGCGCCAGCAGTCAAAGGGGCGGACACTACGAGCAGTACTTC. This rearrangement joins TRBV23-1 to TRBJ2-7; maybe TRBD1 (5 bases). TRBV23-1 is an ORF, and what it does is uncertain. The CDR3 has 14 residues. V was trimmed by 2 bases and J by 3 bases, leaving 11 bases between them.

This clone has ten or more counts. The chain employs TRBV7-9 and TRBJ1-6; 8 nucleotides agree with TRBD1. V lost 2 bases and J lost 6; bases outside the gene matches: 3. Looked up from germline, CDR1 is SEHNR and CDR2 is FQNEAQ (reference sequence). CDR3 length: 15 residues. The CDR3 spells CASSLRTGSNSPLHF. CDR3 nucleotides: TGTGCCAGCAGCTTAAGGACAGGGTCTAATTCACCCCTCCACTTT.

This chain uses TRBV12-5 with TRBJ1-3; D not resolved. Trimming took 1 base from V and 0 from J, leaving 10 bases between them. This CDR3 is built from 16 residues. CDR1 LGHNT and CDR2 FRNRAP come from the germline V gene. CDR3 in DNA: TGTGCTAGTGGTTTGGGCGACTCGAGCTCTGGAAACACCATATATTTT. This sequence encodes CASGLGDSSSGNTIYF.

The V call is TRBV19, the J call TRBJ2-7, with D maybe TRBD1 (5 bases). CDR3 length: 13 amino acids. V lost 4 bases to trimming and J lost 3 bases, with 10 bases between them. Germline values: CDR1 LNHDA, CDR2 SQIVND (reference sequence). CDR3 DNA: TGTGCCAGTAGTAATTCCCAGGGCTACGAGCAGTACTTC. Translation gives CASSNSQGYEQYF. The variable domain in full, completed from reference TRBV19 and TRBJ2-7, reads DGGITQSPKYLFRKEGQNVTLSCEQNLNHDAMYWYRQDPGQGLRLIYYSQIVNDFQKGDIAEGYSVSREKKESFPLTVTSAQKNPTAFYLCASSNSQGYEQYFGPGTRLTVT.

The chain recombines TRBV3-1 (or the pseudogene TRBV3-2) with TRBJ2-7, with unresolved D. Germline lookup yields CDR1 LGHDT and CDR2 YNNKEL (reference sequence). This CDR3 has 13 amino acids. V was shortened by 0 bases and J by 1 base, with 4 bases between the two germline ends. The CDR3, as DNA: TGTGCCAGCAGCCAAGACTATTCCTACGAGCAGTACTTC. Translation gives CASSQDYSYEQYF.

The count of this clone is one. This rearrangement joins TRBV6-4 to TRBJ1-1; D gene ambiguous. With 4 bases removed from V and 0 bases from J, the gap between germline ends came to 6 bases. The CDR3 length is 13 residues. Germline V gene sequence: CDR1 MRHNA, CDR2 SNTAGT. The CDR3 protein is CASSAKMNTEAFF. The CDR3 DNA sequence: TGTGCCAGCAGTGCCAAAATGAACACTGAAGCTTTCTTT.

This sequence joins TRBV30 and TRBJ1-5; 7 bases are a match to TRBD1. This CDR3 has 14 amino acids. With 2 bases clipped from V and 7 bases from J, the junction kept 8 bases outside the gene matches. Per the germline V gene, CDR1 is GTSNPN and CDR2 is SVGIG (reference sequence). CDR3 loop: CAWSPTGWGQPQHF. The CDR3 DNA reads TGTGCCTGGAGTCCGACAGGGTGGGGGCAGCCCCAGCATTTT.

The rearrangement links TRBV27 to TRBJ2-2; 8 nucleotides align to TRBD1. CDR3 length equals 15 residues. Germline CDR1 reads MNHEY; CDR2 reads SMNVEV (reference sequence). Trimming took 4 bases from V and 4 from J; bases not matched to a gene: 5. CDR3 coding DNA: TGTGCCAGCAGTTCGACAGGGGCGGGCACCGGGGAGCTGTTTTTT. Its translation: CASSSTGAGTGELFF.

This chain links TRBV6-5 with TRBJ1-6, with 7 nucleotides matching TRBD1. Germline CDR1 and CDR2: MNHEY and SVGAGI. This CDR3 is 15 amino acids long. Trimming took 6 bases from V and 0 from J; bases not matched to a gene: 2. The DNA for the CDR3 is TGTGCCAGCAGGGGACAGAGCTCCTATAATTCACCCCTCCACTTT. Encoded protein: CASRGQSSYNSPLHF.

CDR3: CASSLAIAGSQETQYF. Here the CDR3 DNA reads TGTGCCAGCAGCTTAGCGATAGCGGGATCCCAAGAGACCCAGTACTTC. The chain has TRBV7-8 and TRBJ2-5; TRBD2 agrees at 8 bases. Germline CDR1 reads SGHVS; CDR2 reads FQNEAQ. The CDR3 sequence is 16 residues long. The junction had 4 bases not matched to a gene; V was cut back by 0 bases and J by 1 base. Together with reference TRBV7-8 and TRBJ2-5, the CDR3 gives the full variable domain: GAGVSQSPRYKVAKRGQDVALRCDPISGHVSLFWYQQALGQGPEFLTYFQNEAQLDKSGLPSDRFFAERPEGSVSTLKIQRTQQEDSAVYLCASSLAIAGSQETQYFGPGTRLLVL.